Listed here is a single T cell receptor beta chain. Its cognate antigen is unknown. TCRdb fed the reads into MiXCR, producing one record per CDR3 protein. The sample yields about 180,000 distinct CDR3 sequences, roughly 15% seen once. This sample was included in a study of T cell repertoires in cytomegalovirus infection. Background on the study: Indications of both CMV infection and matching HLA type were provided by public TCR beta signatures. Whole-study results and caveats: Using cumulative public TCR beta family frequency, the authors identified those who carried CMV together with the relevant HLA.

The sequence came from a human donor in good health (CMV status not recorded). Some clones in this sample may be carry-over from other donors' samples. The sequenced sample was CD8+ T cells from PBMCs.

The DNA for the CDR3 is TGTGCCAGCAGCGGTAGCGGGGGAGGATACAATGAGCAGTTCTTC. It codes for CASSGSGGGYNEQFF. The genes are TRBV9 and TRBJ2-1; 9 bases match TRBD2. V lost 3 bases to trimming and J lost 4 bases; unmatched junction nucleotides: 5. CDR1 SGDLS and CDR2 YYNGEE come from the germline V gene. The CDR3 totals 15 residues.